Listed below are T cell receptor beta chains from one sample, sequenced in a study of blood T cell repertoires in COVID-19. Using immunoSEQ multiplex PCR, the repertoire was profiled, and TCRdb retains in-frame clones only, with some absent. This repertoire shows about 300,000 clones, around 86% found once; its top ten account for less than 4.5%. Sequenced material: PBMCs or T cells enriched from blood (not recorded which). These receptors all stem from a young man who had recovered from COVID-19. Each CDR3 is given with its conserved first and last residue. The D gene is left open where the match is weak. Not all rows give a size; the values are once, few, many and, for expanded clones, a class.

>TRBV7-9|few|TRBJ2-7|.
CASSSNSWPGYSYEQYF
TGTGCCAGCAGTTCTAATTCGTGGCCAGGATACTCCTACGAGCAGTACTTC
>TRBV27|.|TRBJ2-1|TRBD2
CASSPLTSGGANEQFF
TGTGCCAGCAGTCCCCTGACTAGCGGGGGGGCGAATGAGCAGTTCTTC
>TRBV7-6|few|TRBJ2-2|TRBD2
CASSLILAGSGGELFF
TGTGCCAGCAGCTTAATTCTAGCGGGGAGTGGCGGGGAGCTGTTTTTT
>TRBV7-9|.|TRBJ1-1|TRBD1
CASRRIYRGVTRMNTEAFF
TGTGCCAGCAGGCGAATTTACAGGGGGGTGACCCGTATGAACACTGAAGCTTTCTTT
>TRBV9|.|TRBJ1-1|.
CASRPRQHIFGKAFF
TGTGCCAGCAGACCTAGGCAGCACATCTTCGGGAAAGCTTTCTTT
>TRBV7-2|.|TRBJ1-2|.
CASSLSVGLGYGYTF
TGTGCCAGCAGCTTAAGCGTGGGTCTGGGCTATGGCTACACCTTC
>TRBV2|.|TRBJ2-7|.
CASSQYEQYF
TGTGCCAGCAGTCAATACGAGCAGTACTTC
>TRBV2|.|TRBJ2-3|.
CASSPRAGQGTQYF
TGTGCCAGCAGTCCTCGGGCGGGCCAGGGGACGCAGTATTTT
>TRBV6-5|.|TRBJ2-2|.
CASRTNVGELFF
TGTGCCAGCAGAACAAACGTCGGGGAGCTGTTTTTT
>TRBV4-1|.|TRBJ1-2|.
CASSSPLIRHDTNYGYTF
TGCGCCAGCAGCAGCCCCCTTATTCGGCACGACACGAACTATGGCTACACCTTC
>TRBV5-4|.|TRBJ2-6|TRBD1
CASRGPGGSGANVLTF
TGTGCCAGCAGGGGACCAGGGGGCTCTGGGGCCAACGTCCTGACTTTC
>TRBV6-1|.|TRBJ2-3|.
CASSEKAETDTQYF
TGTGCCAGCAGTGAAAAAGCGGAGACAGATACGCAGTATTTT
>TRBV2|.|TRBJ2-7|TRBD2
CASSSPRVSGVYEQYF
TGTGCCAGCAGTTCGCCTCGGGTCAGCGGGGTCTACGAGCAGTACTTC
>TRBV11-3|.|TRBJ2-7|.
CASSLETAYEQYF
TGTGCCAGCAGCTTGGAAACAGCTTACGAGCAGTACTTC
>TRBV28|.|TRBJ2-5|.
CASTSEGTQYF
TGTGCCAGCACCAGCGAGGGGACCCAGTACTTC